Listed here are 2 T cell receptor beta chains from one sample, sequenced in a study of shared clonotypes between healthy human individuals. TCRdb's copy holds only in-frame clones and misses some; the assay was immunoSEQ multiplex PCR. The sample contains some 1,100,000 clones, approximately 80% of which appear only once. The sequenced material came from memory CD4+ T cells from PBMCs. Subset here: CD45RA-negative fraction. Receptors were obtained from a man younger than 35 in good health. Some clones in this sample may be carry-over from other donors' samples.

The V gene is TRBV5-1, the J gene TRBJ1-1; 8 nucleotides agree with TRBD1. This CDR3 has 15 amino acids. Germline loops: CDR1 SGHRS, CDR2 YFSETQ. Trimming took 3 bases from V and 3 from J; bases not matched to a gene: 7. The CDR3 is CASSSTMDRDTEAFF. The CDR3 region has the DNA TGCGCCAGCAGCTCTACCATGGACAGGGACACTGAAGCTTTCTTT.

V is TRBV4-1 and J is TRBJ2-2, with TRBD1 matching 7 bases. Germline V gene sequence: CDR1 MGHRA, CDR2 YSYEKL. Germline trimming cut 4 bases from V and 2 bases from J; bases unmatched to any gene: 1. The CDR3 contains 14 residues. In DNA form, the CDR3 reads TGCGCCAGCAGCCGGGACAGAAACACCGGGGAGCTGTTTTTT. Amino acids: CASSRDRNTGELFF.